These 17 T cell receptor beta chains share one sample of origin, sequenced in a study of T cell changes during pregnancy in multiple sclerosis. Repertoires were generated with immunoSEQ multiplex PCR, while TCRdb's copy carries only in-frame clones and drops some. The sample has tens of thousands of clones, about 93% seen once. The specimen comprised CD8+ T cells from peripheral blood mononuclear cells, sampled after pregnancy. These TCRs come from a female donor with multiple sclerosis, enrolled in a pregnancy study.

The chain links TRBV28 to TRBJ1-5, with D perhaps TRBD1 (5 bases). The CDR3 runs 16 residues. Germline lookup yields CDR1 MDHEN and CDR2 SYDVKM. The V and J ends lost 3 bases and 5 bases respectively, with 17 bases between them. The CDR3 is CASSLAGGAADQPQHF. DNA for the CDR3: TGTGCCAGCAGTTTGGCAGGCGGGGCGGCGGATCAGCCCCAGCATTTT.

CDR3 loop: CASSPTLGAGGEQFF. CDR3 DNA: TGTGCCAGCAGCCCTACTCTGGGTGCGGGAGGAGAGCAGTTCTTC. The chain couples TRBV7-3 to TRBJ2-1; 8 bases agree with TRBD2. This CDR3 is 15 amino acids long. Looked up from germline, CDR1 is SGHTA and CDR2 is FQGTGA. With 5 bases clipped from V and 10 bases from J, the junction kept 13 bases outside the gene matches.

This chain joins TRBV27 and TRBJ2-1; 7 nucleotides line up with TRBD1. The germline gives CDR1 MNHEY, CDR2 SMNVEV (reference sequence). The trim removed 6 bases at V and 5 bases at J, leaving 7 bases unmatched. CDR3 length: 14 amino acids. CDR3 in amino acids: CASRRGQIDNEQFF. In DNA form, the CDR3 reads TGTGCCAGCAGGAGGGGGCAAATTGACAATGAGCAGTTCTTC.

CDR3 coding DNA: TGTGCCAGCAGTCACCCCGGGGTCGAGCAGTACTTC. Its translation: CASSHPGVEQYF. V is TRBV11-2 and J is TRBJ2-7, with a tentative D call TRBD2 (5 bases). V was clipped by 6 bases and J by 6 bases, with 12 bases between them. The CDR3 totals 12 residues. Germline-derived CDR1 and CDR2 are SGHAT and FQNNGV.

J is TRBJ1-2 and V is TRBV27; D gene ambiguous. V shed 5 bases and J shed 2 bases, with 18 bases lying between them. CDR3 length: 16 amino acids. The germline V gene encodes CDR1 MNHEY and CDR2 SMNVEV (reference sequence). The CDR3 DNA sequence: TGTGCCAGCAGTCCTCTGCGGTCGGAGGGAAACTATGGCTACACCTTC. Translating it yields CASSPLRSEGNYGYTF.

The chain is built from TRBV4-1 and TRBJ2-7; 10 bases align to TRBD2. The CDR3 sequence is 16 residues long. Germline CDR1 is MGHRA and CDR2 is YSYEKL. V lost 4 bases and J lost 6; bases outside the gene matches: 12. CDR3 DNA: TGCGCCAGCAGCCTTGAGGCTAGCGGGGGCCTAATCGAGCAGTACTTC. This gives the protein CASSLEASGGLIEQYF.

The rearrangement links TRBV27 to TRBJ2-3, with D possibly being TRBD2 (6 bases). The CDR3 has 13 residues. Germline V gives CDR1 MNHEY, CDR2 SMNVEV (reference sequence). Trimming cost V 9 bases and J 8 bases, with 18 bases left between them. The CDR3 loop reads CASGSGASGTQYF. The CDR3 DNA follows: TGTGCCAGTGGTAGCGGTGCATCTGGTACGCAGTATTTT.

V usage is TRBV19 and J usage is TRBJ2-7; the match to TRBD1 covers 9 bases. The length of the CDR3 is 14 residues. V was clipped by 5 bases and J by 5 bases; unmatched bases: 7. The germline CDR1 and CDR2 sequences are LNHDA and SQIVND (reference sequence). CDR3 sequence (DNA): TGTGCCAGTAGTGGGGGACAGGGAAGGGACGAGCAGTACTTC. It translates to CASSGGQGRDEQYF.

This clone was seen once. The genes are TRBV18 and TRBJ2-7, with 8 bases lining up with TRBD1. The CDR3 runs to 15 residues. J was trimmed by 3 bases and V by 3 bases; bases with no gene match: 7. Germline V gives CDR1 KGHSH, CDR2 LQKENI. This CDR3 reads CASSPFGQGGYEQYF. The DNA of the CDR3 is TGTGCCAGCTCACCTTTCGGACAGGGAGGCTACGAGCAGTACTTC. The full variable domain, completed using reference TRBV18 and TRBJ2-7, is NAGVMQNPRHLVRRRGQEARLRCSPMKGHSHVYWYRQLPEEGLKFMVYLQKENIIDESGMPKERFSAEFPKEGPSILRIQQVVRGDSAAYFCASSPFGQGGYEQYFGPGTRLTVT.

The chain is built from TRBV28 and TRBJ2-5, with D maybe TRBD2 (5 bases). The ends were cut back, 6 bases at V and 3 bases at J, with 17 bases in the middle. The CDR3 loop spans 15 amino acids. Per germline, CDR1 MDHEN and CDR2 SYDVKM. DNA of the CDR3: TGTGCCAGCAGGCTAGGAGGATGGGAAGAAGAGACCCAGTACTTC. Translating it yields CASRLGGWEEETQYF.

The CDR3 loop reads CASSGGGLAGGHGDEQFF. Written as DNA, the CDR3 is TGTGCCAGCAGCGGGGGCGGACTAGCGGGGGGCCACGGGGATGAGCAGTTCTTC. The chain has TRBV13 and TRBJ2-1; TRBD2 matches 14 bases. In germline, CDR1 is PRHDT, CDR2 FYEKMQ (reference sequence). J was trimmed by 8 bases and V by 5 bases; bases with no gene match: 14. The length of the CDR3 is 18 residues. The full variable domain, its missing parts supplied by reference TRBV13 and TRBJ2-1, is AAGVIQSPRHLIKEKRETATLKCYPIPRHDTVYWYQQGPGQDPQFLISFYEKMQSDKGSIPDRFSAQQFSDYHSELNMSSLELGDSALYFCASSGGGLAGGHGDEQFFGPGTRLTVL.

The CDR3 protein is CSVEFERVYEQYF. CDR3 nucleotides: TGCAGCGTTGAATTCGAGCGGGTTTACGAGCAGTACTTC. J is TRBJ2-7 and V is TRBV29-1; tentatively, D is TRBD2 (6 bases). Between the trimmed V and J ends, which lost 2 bases and 4 bases, there was a span of 12 bases. Germline CDR1 is SQVTM and CDR2 is ANQGSEA. This CDR3 is 13 amino acids long.

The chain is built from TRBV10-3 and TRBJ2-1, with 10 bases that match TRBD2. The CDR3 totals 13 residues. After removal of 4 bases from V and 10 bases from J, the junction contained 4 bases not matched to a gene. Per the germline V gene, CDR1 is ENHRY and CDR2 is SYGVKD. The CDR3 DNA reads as TGTGCCATCAGTGTGCTAGCGGGGGACGAGCAGTTCTTC. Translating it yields CAISVLAGDEQFF.

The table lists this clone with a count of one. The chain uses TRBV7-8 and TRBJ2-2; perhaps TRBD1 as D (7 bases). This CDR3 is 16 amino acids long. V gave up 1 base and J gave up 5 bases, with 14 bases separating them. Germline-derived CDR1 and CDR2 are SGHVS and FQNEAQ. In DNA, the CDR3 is TGTGCCAGCAGCTTAGAAACAGGGGCGGGGACCGGGGAGCTGTTTTTT. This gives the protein CASSLETGAGTGELFF.

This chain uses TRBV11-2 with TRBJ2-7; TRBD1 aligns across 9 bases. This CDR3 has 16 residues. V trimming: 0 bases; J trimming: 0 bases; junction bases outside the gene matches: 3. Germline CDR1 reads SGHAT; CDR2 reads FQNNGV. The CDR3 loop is CASSLEGTGFSYEQYF. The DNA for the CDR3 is TGTGCCAGCAGCTTAGAAGGGACAGGGTTCTCCTACGAGCAGTACTTC.

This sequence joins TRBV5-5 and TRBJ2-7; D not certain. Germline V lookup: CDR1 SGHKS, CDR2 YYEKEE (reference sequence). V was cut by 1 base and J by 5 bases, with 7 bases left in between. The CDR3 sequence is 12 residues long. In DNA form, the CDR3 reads TGTGCCAGCAGCTTGTATCAGAACGAGCAGTACTTC. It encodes CASSLYQNEQYF.

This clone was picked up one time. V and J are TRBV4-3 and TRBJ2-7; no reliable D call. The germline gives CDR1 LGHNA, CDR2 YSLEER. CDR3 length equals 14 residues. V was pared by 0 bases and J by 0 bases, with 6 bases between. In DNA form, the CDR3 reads TGCGCCAGCAGCCAAGACCCAGGCTCCTACGAGCAGTACTTC. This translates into CASSQDPGSYEQYF.